The 27 T cell receptor beta chains presented below share a single source sample, sequenced in a study of graft-versus-host responses after intestinal transplantation. Antigens for these TCRs are unknown. Some clones are missing from TCRdb's copy, which holds only in-frame ones; the method was immunoSEQ multiplex PCR. The profile shows 93,000 or so clones, roughly 93% of them singletons. The source was unstimulated CD8+ T cells sorted from spleen or lymph node cells, collected before intestinal transplant. The receptors were sampled from a human donor who received an intestinal transplant.

The chain employs TRBV6-1 and TRBJ1-6, with D uncertain. Germline V gene lookup returns CDR1 MNHNS and CDR2 SASEGT. Trimming shortened V by 1 base and J by 4 bases, and 8 bases separated the two germline ends. CDR3 size: 15 residues. CDR3 nucleotide sequence: TGTGCCAGCAGTGAAGAGGGCAGATATAATTCACCCCTCCACTTT. Residues: CASSEEGRYNSPLHF.

The V gene is TRBV4-1, the J gene TRBJ2-3; 10 positions agree with TRBD1. The CDR3 loop spans 17 amino acids. Germline V CDR1 and CDR2: MGHRA, YSYEKL. Germline trimming cut 5 bases from V and 4 bases from J; bases unmatched to any gene: 12. The CDR3 sequence: CASSFRSTGGFADTQYF. The CDR3 DNA reads as TGCGCCAGCAGCTTCCGATCGACAGGGGGCTTCGCAGATACGCAGTATTTT.

The chain recombines TRBV6-1 with TRBJ1-5, with unresolved D. Germline V gene lookup returns CDR1 MNHNS and CDR2 SASEGT. V dropped 2 bases and J dropped 0 bases, with 14 bases sitting between them. This CDR3 comprises 17 residues. The CDR3 DNA sequence: TGTGCCAGCAGTGAACCCCCGTCTGGGTCTAGCAATCAGCCCCAGCATTTT. This translates into CASSEPPSGSSNQPQHF.

This clone was seen only once. The chain is built from TRBV4-1 and TRBJ2-5; the match to TRBD2 covers 12 bases. The J segment lost 5 bases and the V segment lost 0 bases, leaving 7 bases of the junction unmatched. The CDR3 runs 17 residues. Germline CDR1 and CDR2: MGHRA and YSYEKL. The CDR3 is CASSQEASGGARETQYF. CDR3 nucleotides: TGCGCCAGCAGCCAAGAGGCTAGCGGGGGGGCACGGGAGACCCAGTACTTC.

The chain recombines TRBV11-2 with TRBJ2-5; D remains ambiguous. The CDR3 consists of 12 residues. In germline, CDR1 is SGHAT, CDR2 FQNNGV. The V gene lost 5 bases and the J gene lost 4 bases, with 8 bases spanning the gap. In DNA, the CDR3 is TGTGCCAGCAGCGACGGGTCAGAGACCCAGTACTTC. This encodes CASSDGSETQYF.

This chain uses TRBV30 with TRBJ2-1; 7 positions agree with TRBD2. Germline V gene lookup returns CDR1 GTSNPN and CDR2 SVGIG (reference sequence). V lost 2 bases, J lost 3 bases, and 4 bases stayed unmatched. The CDR3 is made up of 14 amino acids. The CDR3 coding sequence is TGTGCCTGGAGTATCGGGGAGGGCTACAATGAGCAGTTCTTC. It specifies CAWSIGEGYNEQFF. Using reference TRBV30 and TRBJ2-1 for the parts outside the CDR3, the full variable domain is SQTIHQWPATLVQPVGSPLSLECTVEGTSNPNLYWYRQAAGRGLQLLFYSVGIGQISSEVPQNLSASRPQDRQFILSSKKLLLSDSGFYLCAWSIGEGYNEQFFGPGTRLTVL.

The chain recombines TRBV7-8 with TRBJ2-5; 7 bases are a match to TRBD2. Germline V gene sequence: CDR1 SGHVS, CDR2 FQNEAQ. CDR3 size: 13 residues. V lost 3 bases to trimming and J lost 11 bases; unmatched junction nucleotides: 9. CDR3 nucleotides: TGTGCCAGCAGCTTTGGCGGGAGCTGGGAGCAGTACTTC. This encodes CASSFGGSWEQYF.

The V call is TRBV4-1, the J call TRBJ1-1; unclear D gene. The V and J ends lost 1 base and 4 bases respectively, with 13 bases between them. Germline V CDR1 and CDR2: MGHRA, YSYEKL. The CDR3 length is 15 residues. CDR3 coding DNA: TGCGCCAGCAGCCAAGTGAGCGGGTCGGTCACTGAAGCTTTCTTT. This codes for CASSQVSGSVTEAFF.

The chain couples TRBV7-6 to TRBJ2-1; 10 positions match TRBD2. This CDR3 has 15 amino acids. V lost 5 bases, J lost 12 bases, and 13 bases stayed unmatched. CDR1 and CDR2 from the germline V gene are SGHVS and FNYEAQ. The CDR3 coding sequence is TGTGCCAGCAGCCAAGAAACTAGCGGGGTAACGGGGCAGTTCTTC. Encoded protein: CASSQETSGVTGQFF.

The table lists this clone with a count of one. V is TRBV4-1 and J is TRBJ2-5, with TRBD1 identical over 7 bases. The V gene's germline CDR1 is MGHRA and CDR2 YSYEKL. CDR3 length equals 14 residues. The junction had 10 bases not matched to a gene; V was cut back by 7 bases and J by 5 bases. The CDR3 sequence: CASTPSTGLETQYF. In DNA form, the CDR3 reads TGCGCCAGCACGCCGTCGACAGGGTTGGAGACCCAGTACTTC.

In its sample, this clone was seen once. This chain links TRBV9 with TRBJ1-1, with 11 bases aligning to TRBD1. Germline V lookup: CDR1 SGDLS, CDR2 YYNGEE. J lost 5 bases, V lost 3 bases, and 3 bases had no gene match. There are 14 residues in the CDR3. CDR3 region: CASSGGQGVTEAFF. CDR3 DNA: TGTGCCAGCAGCGGGGGACAGGGGGTTACTGAAGCTTTCTTT.

This chain connects TRBV10-2 to TRBJ2-7; D is perhaps TRBD1 or TRBD2 (5 bases each). Trimming shortened V by 6 bases and J by 2 bases, and 11 bases separated the two germline ends. Germline V gene sequence: CDR1 WSHSY, CDR2 SAAADI. The CDR3 is 13 residues long. CDR3 DNA: TGCGCCAGCAGCCGGGACCTAACCTACGAGCAGTACTTC. Residues: CASSRDLTYEQYF.

The rearrangement uses TRBV27 and TRBJ2-7; 9 nucleotides align to TRBD1. Germline-derived CDR1 and CDR2 are MNHEY and SMNVEV (reference sequence). This CDR3 is built from 15 residues. V trimming: 5 bases; J trimming: 1 base; junction bases outside the gene matches: 6. In nucleotides, the CDR3 is TGTGCCAGCAGTCTCTCGGGGACAGGGTCCTACGAGCAGTACTTC. Residues: CASSLSGTGSYEQYF.

The chain uses TRBV11-2 and TRBJ2-1; 11 bases are a match to TRBD2. Trimming took 9 bases from V and 3 from J; bases not matched to a gene: 4. Germline loops: CDR1 SGHAT, CDR2 FQNNGV. The CDR3 sequence is 14 residues long. CDR3 coding DNA: TGTGCCAGTCTGGGACTAGCGGTCTACAATGAGCAGTTCTTC. It yields the protein CASLGLAVYNEQFF.

The chain links TRBV9 to TRBJ2-6, with TRBD2 as a possible D gene (6 bases). The CDR3 totals 20 residues. Per the germline V gene, CDR1 is SGDLS and CDR2 is YYNGEE. V was trimmed by 4 bases and J by 1 base, leaving 24 bases between them. The CDR3 region is CASSPTWGLLTASGANVLTF. DNA for the CDR3: TGTGCCAGCAGCCCCACCTGGGGACTTCTCACCGCTTCTGGGGCCAACGTCCTGACTTTC.

The J gene is TRBJ2-7, the V gene TRBV7-7; D is unclear. Looked up from germline, CDR1 is SSHAT and CDR2 is FNYEAQ (reference sequence). This CDR3 has 14 residues. The ends were cut back, 2 bases at V and 5 bases at J, with 13 bases in the middle. CDR3 residues: CASSLLPGSHEQYF. CDR3 in DNA: TGTGCCAGCAGCTTACTGCCCGGGTCGCACGAGCAGTACTTC. The complete variable domain, with remaining parts taken from reference TRBV7-7 and TRBJ2-7, reads GAGVSQSPRYKVTKRGQDVTLRCDPISSHATLYWYQQALGQGPEFLTYFNYEAQPDKSGLPSDRFSAERPEGSISTLTIQRTEQRDSAMYRCASSLLPGSHEQYFGPGTRLTVT.

The chain carries TRBV7-9 and TRBJ2-2, with a possible D match to TRBD1 (5 bases). Between the trimmed V and J ends, which lost 4 bases and 4 bases, there was a span of 10 bases. CDR1 and CDR2 from the germline V gene are SEHNR and FQNEAQ (reference sequence). The CDR3 loop spans 14 amino acids. The CDR3 sequence: CASSSAGITGELFF. The CDR3 DNA sequence: TGTGCCAGCAGCTCGGCAGGGATCACCGGGGAGCTGTTTTTT. Full variable domain (rest looked up from reference TRBV7-9 and TRBJ2-2): DTGVSQNPRHKITKRGQNVTFRCDPISEHNRLYWYRQTLGQGPEFLTYFQNEAQLEKSRLLSDRFSAERPKGSFSTLEIQRTEQGDSAMYLCASSSAGITGELFFGEGSRLTVL.

The chain carries TRBV9 and TRBJ2-7, with 7 bases lining up with TRBD1. This CDR3 comprises 14 residues. Trimming took 3 bases from V and 5 from J; bases not matched to a gene: 8. CDR1 SGDLS and CDR2 YYNGEE come from the germline V gene. The CDR3 loop reads CASSETTGMNEQYF. CDR3 in DNA: TGTGCCAGCAGCGAGACGACAGGGATGAACGAGCAGTACTTC.

V gene TRBV5-1 combines with J gene TRBJ2-2, with TRBD1 identical over 8 bases. Trimming took 4 bases from V and 7 from J; bases not matched to a gene: 6. CDR3 length: 14 residues. CDR1 is SGHRS, CDR2 YFSETQ, per germline. The CDR3 region is CASSPGQGDGELFF. The CDR3 nucleotides are TGCGCCAGCAGCCCAGGACAGGGCGACGGGGAGCTGTTTTTT.

CDR3 amino acids: CASSSGKEPSPTDYGYTF. In DNA, the CDR3 is TGTGCCAGCAGCTCTGGGAAGGAACCGAGCCCTACAGACTATGGCTACACCTTC. The chain links TRBV5-4 to TRBJ1-2; no firm D call. The CDR3 loop spans 18 amino acids. In germline, CDR1 is SGHNT, CDR2 YYREEE (reference sequence). V was cut by 3 bases and J by 3 bases, with 24 bases left in between.

This clone was picked up a small number of times. The chain uses TRBV7-9 and TRBJ2-7, with D uncertain. The CDR3 is 13 amino acids. Germline V lookup: CDR1 SEHNR, CDR2 FQNEAQ (reference sequence). Trimming stripped 5 bases from V and 7 bases from J, with 15 bases between. The CDR3 loop is CASSPYGGREQYF. CDR3 in DNA: TGTGCCAGCAGCCCCTATGGTGGTCGGGAGCAGTACTTC.

V gene TRBV9 combines with J gene TRBJ1-2; D perhaps matches TRBD1 (6 bases). V was trimmed by 0 bases and J by 3 bases, leaving 18 bases between them. The CDR3 covers 17 residues. Germline-derived CDR1 and CDR2 are SGDLS and YYNGEE. The DNA for the CDR3 is TGTGCCAGCAGCGTAGGGATACAGGGTATGGACGACTATGGCTACACCTTC. Translated: CASSVGIQGMDDYGYTF.

CDR3 in DNA: TGTGCCAGCAGCGACCTGGCAGGGGGCAGCAATGAAGCTTTCTTT. Residues: CASSDLAGGSNEAFF. This chain joins TRBV2 and TRBJ1-1; 8 nucleotides agree with TRBD1. V lost 6 bases and J lost 7; bases outside the gene matches: 13. The CDR3 sequence is 15 residues long. The germline gives CDR1 SNHLY, CDR2 FYNNEI.

This clone has more than one count but fewer than ten. The chain employs TRBV21-1 and TRBJ2-7; whether TRBD1, the table's D call, matches the DNA was not checked. TRBV21-1 is a listed pseudogene. This CDR3 comprises 13 residues. CDR3 residues: CASTRQGRYEQYF. The CDR3 DNA reads TGTGCCAGCACGCGACAGGGGCGGTACGAGCAGTACTTC.

J is TRBJ1-4 and V is TRBV27; possible D gene TRBD1, 6 bases. The CDR3 has 16 residues. Trimming took off 2 bases at V and 7 bases at J, with 17 bases between the two ends. CDR1 and CDR2 (germline): MNHEY, SMNVEV (reference sequence). CDR3 nucleotides: TGTGCCAGCAGTTTACCCCCGGGACAAATACCTGAAAAACTGTTTTTT. Its protein is CASSLPPGQIPEKLFF.

The chain combines TRBV7-9 with TRBJ2-7; no reliable D call. Germline V gene sequence: CDR1 SEHNR, CDR2 FQNEAQ (reference sequence). The ends were cut back, 1 base at V and 7 bases at J, with 8 bases in the middle. The CDR3 sequence is 12 residues long. Written as DNA, the CDR3 is TGTGCCAGCAGCTTAGGCCCGGGTGAGCAGTACTTC. As protein: CASSLGPGEQYF. Drawing the rest from reference TRBV7-9 and TRBJ2-7, the complete variable domain is DTGVSQNPRHKITKRGQNVTFRCDPISEHNRLYWYRQTLGQGPEFLTYFQNEAQLEKSRLLSDRFSAERPKGSFSTLEIQRTEQGDSAMYLCASSLGPGEQYFGPGTRLTVT.

CDR3 residues: CASRPLGGNTIYF. The CDR3, as DNA: TGTGCCAGCAGACCGCTAGGTGGAAACACCATATATTTT. V and J are TRBV6-5 and TRBJ1-3; no definite D call. The CDR3 extends over 13 amino acids. The germline V gene has CDR1 MNHEY and CDR2 SVGAGI. Trimming removed 6 bases at V and 3 bases at J, with 9 bases between.